Each of the 22 T cell receptor beta chains below was sequenced from the same sample in a study of identifying expanded T cells in peripheral blood. The repertoire was sequenced with immunoSEQ multiplex PCR; TCRdb's copy has only in-frame clones and lacks some. The sample yields around 60,000 clones, around 86% seen once. The sample was blood. Source of these receptors: a person aged 18 to 70 in good health.

The DNA for the CDR3 is TGTGCCAGCACCCAGTGGTCTGAAGCTTTCTTT. This codes for CASTQWSEAFF. The chain is built from TRBV6-5 and TRBJ1-1, with unresolved D. The germline V gene has CDR1 MNHEY and CDR2 SVGAGI. Trimming left V 7 bases short and J 6 bases short, with 9 bases between. The CDR3 totals 11 residues.

The chain employs TRBV7-6 and TRBJ2-7; D is uncertain. In germline, CDR1 is SGHVS, CDR2 FNYEAQ. The ends were cut back, 1 base at V and 0 bases at J, with 10 bases in the middle. The CDR3 loop spans 15 amino acids. The CDR3 loop is CASSLVDSRSYEQYF. The CDR3 DNA reads as TGTGCCAGCAGCTTAGTTGATAGCCGCTCCTACGAGCAGTACTTC.

A single count supports this clone. This chain joins TRBV9 and TRBJ1-1; 9 positions agree with TRBD1. The CDR3 totals 16 residues. J lost 4 bases, V lost 4 bases, and 11 bases had no gene match. The V gene's germline CDR1 is SGDLS and CDR2 YYNGEE. CDR3 protein: CASSPGTGKVGTEAFF. CDR3 DNA: TGTGCCAGCAGCCCTGGGACAGGGAAAGTTGGCACTGAAGCTTTCTTT.

The rearrangement joins TRBV5-1 to TRBJ1-1; 9 bases are shared with TRBD1. The germline V gene encodes CDR1 SGHRS and CDR2 YFSETQ. The CDR3 sequence is 15 residues long. Trimming at V came to 6 bases and at J to 4 bases, leaving 10 bases not matched to a gene. The CDR3: CASTRGTGLSTEAFF. The DNA of the CDR3 is TGCGCCAGCACCCGGGGGACAGGGCTCTCCACTGAAGCTTTCTTT.

This clone was seen only once. J is TRBJ2-3 and V is TRBV19; D is perhaps TRBD1 (5 bases). The germline gives CDR1 LNHDA, CDR2 SQIVND (reference sequence). V lost 0 bases and J lost 0, with 16 bases in between. The CDR3 loop spans 18 amino acids. CDR3 DNA: TGTGCCAGTAGTATAGATTTAAGACAGTCCTTAAGCACAGATACGCAGTATTTT. Translation gives CASSIDLRQSLSTDTQYF.

The J gene is TRBJ1-5, the V gene TRBV4-1; D is unresolved. The germline gives CDR1 MGHRA, CDR2 YSYEKL. Trimming pared 2 bases from V and 3 bases from J, leaving 14 bases between. The CDR3 runs to 16 residues. The DNA for the CDR3 is TGCGCCAGCAGCCAATCGACGGCCAGATACAATCAGCCCCAGCATTTT. Its translation is CASSQSTARYNQPQHF.

V and J are TRBV7-9 and TRBJ2-3, with no clear D. Per germline, CDR1 SEHNR and CDR2 FQNEAQ (reference sequence). V lost 5 bases, J lost 6 bases, and 6 bases lay in between. This CDR3 region has 11 residues. The CDR3 protein is CASSDQDTQYF. The CDR3 DNA follows: TGTGCCAGCAGCGATCAGGATACGCAGTATTTT.

The gene calls are TRBV7-9 and TRBJ2-5; D possibly corresponds to TRBD1 (5 bases). V was trimmed by 5 bases and J by 5 bases, leaving 15 bases between them. This CDR3 is built from 14 residues. CDR1 is SEHNR, CDR2 FQNEAQ, per germline (reference sequence). CDR3: CASSLTQGRETQYF. CDR3 coding DNA: TGTGCCAGCAGCCTTACGCAGGGAAGGGAGACCCAGTACTTC.

The chain links TRBV19 to TRBJ2-2; possibly TRBD1 or TRBD2 for D (5 bases each). Germline-derived CDR1 and CDR2 are LNHDA and SQIVND (reference sequence). The ends were cut back, 7 bases at V and 1 base at J, with 10 bases in the middle. This CDR3 has 14 residues. The CDR3 coding sequence is TGTGCCAGTAAGGCAGGGAGGAACACCGGGGAGCTGTTTTTT. Its protein product is CASKAGRNTGELFF.

The V and J genes are TRBV11-3 and TRBJ2-5; 7 nucleotides agree with TRBD1. V shed 4 bases, J shed 4 bases, and the junction held 6 bases outside the gene matches. Germline V gene lookup returns CDR1 SGHNT and CDR2 YENEEA. The CDR3 has 14 residues. CDR3 protein: CASSSLAGGETQYF. The CDR3 nucleotides are TGTGCCAGCAGCTCCCTGGCAGGGGGAGAGACCCAGTACTTC.

This chain joins TRBV29-1 and TRBJ2-3, with TRBD2 as a possible D gene (6 bases). The CDR3 covers 12 residues. Trimming removed 5 bases from V and 5 bases from J, with 11 bases in between. The germline V gene has CDR1 SQVTM and CDR2 ANQGSEA. The CDR3 DNA follows: TGCAGCGTTCTCGACGGGGGAGATACGCAGTATTTT. Translated, it gives CSVLDGGDTQYF.

The chain carries TRBV7-6 and TRBJ2-5; D might be TRBD2 (5 bases). The CDR3 runs to 12 residues. V was pared by 7 bases and J by 4 bases, with 10 bases between. Germline assignment: CDR1 SGHVS and CDR2 FNYEAQ. The CDR3 DNA is TGTGCCAGCAACGTGGGGAGAGAGACCCAGTACTTC. This gives the protein CASNVGRETQYF.

The chain combines TRBV18 with TRBJ1-4, with 7 positions matching TRBD1. The germline V gene has CDR1 KGHSH and CDR2 LQKENI. This CDR3 has 13 amino acids. V shed 2 bases, J shed 8 bases, and the junction held 2 bases outside the gene matches. CDR3 DNA sequence: TGTGCCAGCTCACCAGGGACAGCCGAAAAACTGTTTTTT. Translation gives CASSPGTAEKLFF.

The chain recombines TRBV11-3 with TRBJ2-7, with 10 bases that match TRBD1. The CDR3 contains 13 residues. Germline CDR1 reads SGHNT; CDR2 reads YENEEA. The J segment lost 4 bases and the V segment lost 8 bases, leaving 5 bases of the junction unmatched. For the CDR3, the DNA is TGTGCCAGCGGGACAGGGGCACAGTACGAGCAGTACTTC. It encodes CASGTGAQYEQYF.

This chain connects TRBV6-5 to TRBJ1-3, with D perhaps matching TRBD1 (5 bases). The germline V gene has CDR1 MNHEY and CDR2 SVGAGI. This CDR3 is built from 15 residues. Trimming pared 6 bases from V and 0 bases from J, leaving 12 bases between. CDR3 in DNA: TGTGCCAGCAGGCGTTACGACAGCTCTGGAAACACCATATATTTT. Translating it yields CASRRYDSSGNTIYF.

This clone occurred a few times. The genes are TRBV19 and TRBJ1-2, with D perhaps matching TRBD1 (5 bases). V lost 1 base and J 4 bases, leaving 10 bases between the germline ends. Per the germline V gene, CDR1 is LNHDA and CDR2 is SQIVND (reference sequence). This CDR3 contains 14 residues. The CDR3 sequence: CASSIVRDSYGYTF. The CDR3 region has the DNA TGTGCCAGTAGTATAGTTCGGGACTCCTATGGCTACACCTTC.

The gene calls are TRBV5-1 and TRBJ2-5; 16 bases are a match to TRBD2. With 4 bases clipped from V and 5 bases from J, the junction kept 5 bases outside the gene matches. This CDR3 has 16 amino acids. CDR1 SGHRS and CDR2 YFSETQ come from the germline V gene. This CDR3 reads CASSPGLAGGPETQYF. The CDR3 DNA is TGCGCCAGCAGCCCGGGACTAGCGGGGGGGCCGGAGACCCAGTACTTC.

This chain links TRBV12-5 with TRBJ1-5; 10 bases are shared with TRBD1. Germline CDR1 is LGHNT and CDR2 is FRNRAP. The CDR3 totals 15 residues. Unmatched junction bases numbered 2, after V lost 4 bases and J lost 2 bases. CDR3 nucleotide sequence: TGTGCTAGTGGTTGGACAGGGGGAGGCAATCAGCCCCAGCATTTT. It encodes CASGWTGGGNQPQHF.

V usage is TRBV11-2 and J usage is TRBJ1-3, with D perhaps TRBD1 (5 bases). CDR3 size: 16 residues. Trimming left V 5 bases short and J 4 bases short, with 18 bases between. Germline V CDR1 and CDR2: SGHAT, FQNNGV. This chain's CDR3 is CASSPSRQFSGNTIYF. The CDR3 DNA follows: TGTGCCAGCAGCCCGAGTCGACAGTTTTCGGGAAACACCATATATTTT.

This clone was recorded a few times. The chain has TRBV14 and TRBJ1-1, with 9 bases aligning to TRBD1. Germline loops: CDR1 SGHDN, CDR2 FVKESK. The V and J ends lost 0 bases and 1 base, in that order; junction bases with no gene match: 3. The CDR3 extends over 16 amino acids. This CDR3 is CASSQDPDRGNTEAFF. The CDR3 DNA follows: TGTGCCAGCAGCCAAGACCCGGACAGGGGGAACACTGAAGCTTTCTTT. Drawing the rest from reference TRBV14 and TRBJ1-1, the complete variable domain is EAGVTQFPSHSVIEKGQTVTLRCDPISGHDNLYWYRRVMGKEIKFLLHFVKESKQDESGMPNNRFLAERTGGTYSTLKVQPAELEDSGVYFCASSQDPDRGNTEAFFGQGTRLTVV.

The CDR3 bases are TGTGCCAGCAGCGCCGAACTAGCGACAGATACGCAGTATTTT. Protein sequence: CASSAELATDTQYF. The chain uses TRBV9 and TRBJ2-3; 7 bases fit TRBD2. J gave up 3 bases and V 3 bases, and 4 bases lay outside the gene matches. Germline V gene data show CDR1 as SGDLS and CDR2 as YYNGEE. CDR3 size: 14 residues. Together with reference TRBV9 and TRBJ2-3, the CDR3 gives the full variable domain: DSGVTQTPKHLITATGQRVTLRCSPRSGDLSVYWYQQSLDQGLQFLIQYYNGEERAKGNILERFSAQQFPDLHSELNLSSLELGDSALYFCASSAELATDTQYFGPGTRLTVL.

CDR3 amino acids: CASSVGALAVGDNEQFF. The DNA of the CDR3 is TGTGCCAGCAGCGTAGGGGCACTAGCGGTGGGTGACAATGAGCAGTTCTTC. The chain uses TRBV9 and TRBJ2-1, with 8 bases lining up with TRBD2. Germline V gene sequence: CDR1 SGDLS, CDR2 YYNGEE. With V trimmed by 0 bases and J by 5 bases, 10 bases remained unmatched. CDR3 size: 17 residues.